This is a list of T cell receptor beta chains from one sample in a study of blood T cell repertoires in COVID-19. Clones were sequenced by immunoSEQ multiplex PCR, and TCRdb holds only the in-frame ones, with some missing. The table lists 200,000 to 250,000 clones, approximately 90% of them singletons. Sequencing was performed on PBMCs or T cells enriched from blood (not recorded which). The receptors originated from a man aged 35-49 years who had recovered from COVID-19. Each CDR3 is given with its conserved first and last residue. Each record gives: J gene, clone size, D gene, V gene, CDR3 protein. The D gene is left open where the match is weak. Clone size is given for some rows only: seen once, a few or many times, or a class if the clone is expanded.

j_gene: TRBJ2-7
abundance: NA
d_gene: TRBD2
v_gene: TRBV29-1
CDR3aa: CSVVERGTLYEQYF

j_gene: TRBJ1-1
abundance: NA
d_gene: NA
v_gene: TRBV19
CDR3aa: CASRSRGGLTEAFF

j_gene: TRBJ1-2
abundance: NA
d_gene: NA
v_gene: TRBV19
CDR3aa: CASNSGTTSNYGYTF

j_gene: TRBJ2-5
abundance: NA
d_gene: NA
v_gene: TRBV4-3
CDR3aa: CASSQEGVAVETQYF

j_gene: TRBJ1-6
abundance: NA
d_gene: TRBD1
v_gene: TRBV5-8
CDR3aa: CASSPRTGGNSPLHF

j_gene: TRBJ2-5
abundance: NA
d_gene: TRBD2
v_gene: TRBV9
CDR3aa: CASSVSAGEVETQYF

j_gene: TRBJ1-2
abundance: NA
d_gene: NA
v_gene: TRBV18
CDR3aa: CASSQDRLYGYTF

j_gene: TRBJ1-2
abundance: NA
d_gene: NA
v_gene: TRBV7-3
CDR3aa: CASSSGVDYGYTF

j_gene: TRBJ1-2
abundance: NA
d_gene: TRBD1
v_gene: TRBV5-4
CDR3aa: CASSLGQGVVLYGYTF

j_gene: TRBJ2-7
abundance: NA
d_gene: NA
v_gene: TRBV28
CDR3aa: CASSSPGGTSYEQYF

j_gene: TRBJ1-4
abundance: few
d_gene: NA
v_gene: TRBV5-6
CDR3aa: CASSLMGAMTVDEKLFF

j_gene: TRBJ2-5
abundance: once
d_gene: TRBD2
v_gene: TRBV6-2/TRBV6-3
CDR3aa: CASSYEGLAGGETQYF

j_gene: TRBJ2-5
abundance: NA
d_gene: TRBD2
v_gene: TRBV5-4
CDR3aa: CASSPGTSGRLNQETQYF

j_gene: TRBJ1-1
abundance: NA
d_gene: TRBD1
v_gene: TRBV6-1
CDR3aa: CASSYRGGVTEAFF

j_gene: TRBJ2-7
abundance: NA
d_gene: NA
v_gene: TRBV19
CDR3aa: CASSIAGTDYEQYF

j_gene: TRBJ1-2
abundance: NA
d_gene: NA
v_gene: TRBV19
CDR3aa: CASSSQAGSDYGYTF

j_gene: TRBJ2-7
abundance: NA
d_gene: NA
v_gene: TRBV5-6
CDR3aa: CASSVSGSSYEQYF

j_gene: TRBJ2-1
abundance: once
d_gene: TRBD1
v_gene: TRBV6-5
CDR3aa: CASRTGTGSFNEQFF

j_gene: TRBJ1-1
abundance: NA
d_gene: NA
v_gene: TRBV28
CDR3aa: CASSFLTVGTEAFF

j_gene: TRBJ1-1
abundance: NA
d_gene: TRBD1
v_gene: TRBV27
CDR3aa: CASSLTGGTWTEAFF

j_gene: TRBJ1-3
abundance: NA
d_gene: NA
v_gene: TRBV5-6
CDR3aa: CASSMLQGLHSGNTIYF

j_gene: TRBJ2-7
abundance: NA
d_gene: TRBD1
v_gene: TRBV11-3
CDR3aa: CASSLAGQAFPHEQYF

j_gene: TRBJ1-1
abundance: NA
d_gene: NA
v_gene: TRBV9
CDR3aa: CASTIDSVGEAFF

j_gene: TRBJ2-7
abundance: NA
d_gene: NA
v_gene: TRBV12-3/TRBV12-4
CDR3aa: CASREGGAYEQYF

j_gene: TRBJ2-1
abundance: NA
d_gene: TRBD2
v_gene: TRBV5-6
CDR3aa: CASSSPGGFSSYNEQFF

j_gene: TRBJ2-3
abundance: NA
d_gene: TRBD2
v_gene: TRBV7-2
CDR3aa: CASSLLSGREGTQYF

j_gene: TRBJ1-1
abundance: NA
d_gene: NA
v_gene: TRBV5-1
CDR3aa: CAIPGDTEAFF

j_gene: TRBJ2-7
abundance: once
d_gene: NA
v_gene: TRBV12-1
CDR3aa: CASSVDSSSYEQYF

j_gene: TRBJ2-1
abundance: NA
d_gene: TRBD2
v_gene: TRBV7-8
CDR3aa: CASSSRTSGGWNEQFF

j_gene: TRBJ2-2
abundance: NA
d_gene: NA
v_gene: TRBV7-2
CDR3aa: CASSLGGSSAGELFF

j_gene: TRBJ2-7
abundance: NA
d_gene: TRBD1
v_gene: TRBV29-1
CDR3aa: CSVPLKDRPGYEQYF

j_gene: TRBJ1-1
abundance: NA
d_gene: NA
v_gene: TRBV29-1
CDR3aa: CSVDGPNTEAFF

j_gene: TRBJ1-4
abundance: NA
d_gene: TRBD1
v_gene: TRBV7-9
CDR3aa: CASSLARQGWGEKLFF

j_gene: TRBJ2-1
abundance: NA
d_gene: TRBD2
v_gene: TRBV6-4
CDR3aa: CASSDSGSSYNEQFF

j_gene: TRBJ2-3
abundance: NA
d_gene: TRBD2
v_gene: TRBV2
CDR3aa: CASSWTRGTDTQYF

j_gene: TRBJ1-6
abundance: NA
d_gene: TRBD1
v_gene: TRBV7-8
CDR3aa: CAGSTFRDRDSPLHF

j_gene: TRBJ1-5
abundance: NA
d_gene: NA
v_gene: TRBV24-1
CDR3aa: CATSAPSGRRAGSNQPQHF

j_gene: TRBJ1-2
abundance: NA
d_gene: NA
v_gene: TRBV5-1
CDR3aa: CASSSAGLFDGYTF

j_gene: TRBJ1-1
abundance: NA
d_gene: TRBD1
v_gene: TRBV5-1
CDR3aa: CASTPGQGVTEAFF

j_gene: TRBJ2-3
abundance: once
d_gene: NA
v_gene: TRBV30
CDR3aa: CAWSRDSRGDTQYF

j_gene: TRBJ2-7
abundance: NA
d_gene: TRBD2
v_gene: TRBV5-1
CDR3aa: CASSLDGGGVYEQYF

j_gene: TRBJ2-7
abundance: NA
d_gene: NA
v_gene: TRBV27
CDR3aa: CASRVEGRHYEQYF

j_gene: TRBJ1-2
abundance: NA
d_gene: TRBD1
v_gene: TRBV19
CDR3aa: CASSSRDRAGYGYTF

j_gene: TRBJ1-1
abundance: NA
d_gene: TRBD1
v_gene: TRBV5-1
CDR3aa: CASSGTGTGGTEAFF

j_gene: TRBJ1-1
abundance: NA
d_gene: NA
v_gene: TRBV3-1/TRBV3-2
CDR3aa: CASSDSGVKTEAFF

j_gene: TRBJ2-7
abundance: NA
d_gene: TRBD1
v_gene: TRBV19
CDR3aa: CASRNSGTGDYEQYF

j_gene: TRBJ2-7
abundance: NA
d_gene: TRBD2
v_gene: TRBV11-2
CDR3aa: CASRSLRAGGYEQYF

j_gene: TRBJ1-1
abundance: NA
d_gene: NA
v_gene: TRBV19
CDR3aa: CASSIDPAGAEAFF

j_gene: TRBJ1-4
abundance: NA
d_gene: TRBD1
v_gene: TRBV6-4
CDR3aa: CASRGTFNSGQGNEKLFF

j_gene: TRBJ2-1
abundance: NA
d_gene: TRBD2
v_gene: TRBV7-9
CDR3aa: CAGWEGEQFF

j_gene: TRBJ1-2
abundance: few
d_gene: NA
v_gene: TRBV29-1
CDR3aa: CSVEKGDGYTF

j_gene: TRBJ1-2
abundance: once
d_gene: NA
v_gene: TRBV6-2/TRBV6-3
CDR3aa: CASSPTFFTGSYNYGYTF

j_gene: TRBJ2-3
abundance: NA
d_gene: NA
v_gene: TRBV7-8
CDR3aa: CASSSLRDTQYF

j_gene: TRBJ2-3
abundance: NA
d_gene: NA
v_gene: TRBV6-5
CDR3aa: CASQGSTDTQYF

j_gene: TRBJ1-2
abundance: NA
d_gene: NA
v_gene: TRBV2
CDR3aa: CASSEDPGLYGYTF

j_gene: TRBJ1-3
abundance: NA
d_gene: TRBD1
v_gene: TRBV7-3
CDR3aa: CASSLTGGGSGNTIYF

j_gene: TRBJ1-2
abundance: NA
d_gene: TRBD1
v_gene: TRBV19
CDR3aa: CASSTMTGDHGYTF